The subject of this entry is one TCR beta chain. Its cognate antigen is unknown. Primers included in the PCR were 60 Vbeta and 13 Jbeta primers. Only in-frame clones appear in the TCRdb table, and some are missing; sequencing was by immunoSEQ multiplex PCR. The data show 100,000 or so clones, roughly 70% seen once. These data belong to a study of cytomegalovirus exposure and HLA in healthy donors. Notes on the study in general: A prior analysis recorded that most TCR beta V segments were productive about 87% or about 30% of the time. Among the most significant clusters, several appeared linked to common viral pathogens in a later analysis. The dataset shows that most TCR sequences were rare, while some public TCRs occurred in many donors.

There are 16 residues in the CDR3. V lost 0 bases to trimming and J lost 7 bases, with 16 bases between them. CDR1 and CDR2 (germline): SGDLS, YYNGEE. The sequencing sample was made of PBMCs. The receptor was derived from a man aged 35 to 55 in good health and CMV-seropositive. This chain connects TRBV9 to TRBJ1-4; D possibly corresponds to TRBD1 (5 bases). The CDR3 coding sequence is TGTGCCAGCAGCGTAGCTTTGGGGGGACGCGTTGAAAAACTGTTTTTT. It translates to CASSVALGGRVEKLFF.